Each of the 18 T cell receptor beta chains below was sequenced from the same sample in a study of T cell clones after liver transplantation. Sequencing was performed with immunoSEQ multiplex PCR; in TCRdb, only in-frame clones are kept and a portion is missing. Here the sample spans roughly 80,000 clones, roughly 85% being singletons. The input for sequencing was CD4+ T cells from blood, taken 45 to 46 months after liver transplant. These receptor sequences come from a human patient who received a liver transplant. Part of the T cell pool may stem from the graft donor.

A note on this clone: The same CDR3 can be traced to other DNA sequences in this sample. The V and J genes are TRBV7-9 and TRBJ2-5; D is ambiguous. The CDR3 totals 11 residues. The V end was cut by 4 bases, the J end by 5 bases, with 5 bases between. Germline CDR1 reads SEHNR; CDR2 reads FQNEAQ (reference sequence). Here the CDR3 DNA reads TGTGCCAGCAGCTCCGGCGAGACCCAGTACTTC. Residues: CASSSGETQYF.

The chain joins TRBV5-4 to TRBJ2-3; 10 bases are shared with TRBD1. Germline loops: CDR1 SGHNT, CDR2 YYREEE (reference sequence). After removal of 3 bases from V and 4 bases from J, the junction contained 5 bases not matched to a gene. CDR3 length: 15 residues. The CDR3 spells CASSSTGGNPDTQYF. CDR3 DNA sequence: TGTGCCAGCAGCTCGACAGGGGGCAATCCAGATACGCAGTATTTT.

This sequence joins TRBV18 and TRBJ2-5; possibly TRBD2 for D (6 bases). This CDR3 contains 15 residues. V dropped 2 bases and J dropped 4 bases, with 14 bases sitting between them. The V gene's germline CDR1 is KGHSH and CDR2 LQKENI. Written as DNA, the CDR3 is TGTGCCAGCTCACCAAGGAGCCGGGGAGGAGAGACCCAGTACTTC. This sequence encodes CASSPRSRGGETQYF.

The V and J genes are TRBV10-3 and TRBJ2-5, with TRBD1 identical over 7 bases. CDR3 size: 15 residues. The V segment lost 8 bases and the J segment 5 bases; nucleotides outside the gene matches: 14. Looked up from germline, CDR1 is ENHRY and CDR2 is SYGVKD. The CDR3 DNA is TGTGCCATCTCCAGGGGGTCACTAGAAGGGGAGACCCAGTACTTC. It yields the protein CAISRGSLEGETQYF.

V is TRBV5-4 and J is TRBJ1-4; unclear D gene. With 0 bases removed from V and 6 bases from J, the gap between germline ends came to 12 bases. This CDR3 has 15 amino acids. The germline CDR1 and CDR2 sequences are SGHNT and YYREEE (reference sequence). DNA of the CDR3: TGTGCCAGCAGCTTGGGAGGGCGGCTGGATGAAAAACTGTTTTTT. Translating it yields CASSLGGRLDEKLFF.

This chain connects TRBV9 to TRBJ2-1; D not certain. Germline lookup yields CDR1 SGDLS and CDR2 YYNGEE. This CDR3 spans 12 amino acids. Trimming took 5 bases from V and 5 from J, leaving 8 bases between them. CDR3 residues: CASSQAHNEQFF. CDR3 sequence (DNA): TGTGCCAGCAGTCAGGCCCACAATGAGCAGTTCTTC.

This clone was counted once. This chain's CDR3 is CASRTGGFPDYGYTF. In DNA, the CDR3 is TGTGCCAGCCGGACAGGGGGCTTTCCGGACTATGGCTACACCTTC. The chain links TRBV28 to TRBJ1-2; 11 positions match TRBD1. V shed 8 bases and J 3 bases; nucleotides not matched to a gene: 8. The CDR3 is 15 amino acids. Per germline, CDR1 MDHEN and CDR2 SYDVKM.

The rearrangement joins TRBV27 to TRBJ2-1, with a tentative D call TRBD2 (6 bases). From germline, CDR1 is MNHEY and CDR2 SMNVEV (reference sequence). The CDR3 is made up of 13 amino acids. The ends were cut back, 4 bases at V and 8 bases at J, with 12 bases in the middle. The CDR3 protein is CASSSRELDEQFF. Here the CDR3 DNA reads TGTGCCAGCAGTTCCCGGGAGCTGGATGAGCAGTTCTTC.

The chain couples TRBV28 to TRBJ2-7; 8 positions agree with TRBD1. After removal of 5 bases from V and 3 bases from J, the junction contained 12 bases not matched to a gene. CDR3 size: 16 residues. Germline assignment: CDR1 MDHEN and CDR2 SYDVKM. Here the CDR3 DNA reads TGTGCCAGCAGTCGCACAGGGGGTAAGGGAGACTACGAGCAGTACTTC. Protein product: CASSRTGGKGDYEQYF.

This clone was recorded once. The DNA for the CDR3 is TGTGCCAGCAGCTTCAGGGGACAGGGGAGAGAGACCCAGTACTTC. Amino acids: CASSFRGQGRETQYF. The chain carries TRBV7-9 and TRBJ2-5; 10 bases align to TRBD1. This CDR3 contains 15 residues. Germline V CDR1 and CDR2: SEHNR, FQNEAQ (reference sequence). Losses at the gene ends were 3 bases for V and 4 bases for J; bases not matched to a gene: 5.

This sequence joins TRBV5-1 and TRBJ1-5; possibly TRBD1 for D (5 bases). V lost 1 base to trimming and J lost 2 bases, with 10 bases between them. CDR1 and CDR2 (germline): SGHRS, YFSETQ. The CDR3 contains 15 residues. Here the CDR3 DNA reads TGCGCCAGCAGCTTGTTAGGGGACGGCAATCAGCCCCAGCATTTT. Residues: CASSLLGDGNQPQHF.

The rearrangement joins TRBV30 to TRBJ2-5, with TRBD1 identical over 9 bases. CDR1 GTSNPN and CDR2 SVGIG come from the germline V gene (reference sequence). V was clipped by 8 bases and J by 4 bases; unmatched bases: 8. The CDR3 consists of 13 residues. The CDR3, as DNA: TGTGCCGGAGAACAGGGGGCAGGAGAGACCCAGTACTTC. This encodes CAGEQGAGETQYF.

This rearrangement joins TRBV23-1 to TRBJ2-2; 12 nucleotides match TRBD1. TRBV23-1 is sorted into the ORF group, with uncertain function. J was trimmed by 9 bases and V by 8 bases; bases with no gene match: 4. The CDR3 has 13 residues. The CDR3 loop reads CASGTGGNRELFF. CDR3 nucleotides: TGCGCCAGCGGGACAGGGGGCAACCGGGAGCTGTTTTTT.

The chain couples TRBV11-2 to TRBJ2-1, with 8 bases that match TRBD1. Germline V gene lookup returns CDR1 SGHAT and CDR2 FQNNGV. The CDR3 is 15 amino acids. V gave up 5 bases and J gave up 9 bases; unmatched junction bases: 12. The CDR3 region has the DNA TGTGCCAGCAGCCCTCAACCGGGACAGGCTCGTGAGCAGTTCTTC. Translation gives CASSPQPGQAREQFF.

The chain carries TRBV2 and TRBJ2-7, with D perhaps TRBD2 (6 bases). The CDR3 contains 16 residues. Trimming shortened V by 6 bases and J by 4 bases, and 22 bases separated the two germline ends. Per germline, CDR1 SNHLY and CDR2 FYNNEI. In DNA, the CDR3 is TGTGCCAGCAGAGGAGGGGTGGGCCCCTCCCCATACGAGCAGTACTTC. Protein sequence: CASRGGVGPSPYEQYF. The full variable domain, in which reference TRBV2 and TRBJ2-7 provide the parts outside the CDR3, is EPEVTQTPSHQVTQMGQEVILRCVPISNHLYFYWYRQILGQKVEFLVSFYNNEISEKSEIFDDQFSVERPDGSNFTLKIRSTKLEDSAMYFCASRGGVGPSPYEQYFGPGTRLTVT.

The J gene is TRBJ2-3, the V gene TRBV30; 12 bases agree with TRBD2. The J segment lost 4 bases and the V segment lost 6 bases, leaving 5 bases of the junction unmatched. CDR1 GTSNPN and CDR2 SVGIG come from the germline V gene (reference sequence). The CDR3 sequence is 14 residues long. In DNA, the CDR3 is TGTGCCTGTTCCGGGACTAGCGGGTCAGATACGCAGTATTTT. This sequence encodes CACSGTSGSDTQYF. Combining the CDR3 with reference TRBV30 and TRBJ2-3 gives the whole variable domain SQTIHQWPATLVQPVGSPLSLECTVEGTSNPNLYWYRQAAGRGLQLLFYSVGIGQISSEVPQNLSASRPQDRQFILSSKKLLLSDSGFYLCACSGTSGSDTQYFGPGTRLTVL.

The J gene is TRBJ1-4, the V gene TRBV28; TRBD1 agrees at 9 bases. The germline V gene encodes CDR1 MDHEN and CDR2 SYDVKM. This CDR3 spans 14 amino acids. J was trimmed by 8 bases and V by 6 bases; bases with no gene match: 7. The CDR3 is CASRWGTGSEKLFF. CDR3 nucleotide sequence: TGTGCCAGCAGGTGGGGGACAGGGTCCGAAAAACTGTTTTTT.

This clone has a handful of counts. The chain employs TRBV19 and TRBJ2-1; TRBD2 matches 9 bases. The germline V gene has CDR1 LNHDA and CDR2 SQIVND (reference sequence). The CDR3 consists of 18 residues. With V trimmed by 5 bases and J by 2 bases, 13 bases remained unmatched. The CDR3 region is CASSSPPGTSRAYNEQFF. CDR3 nucleotide sequence: TGTGCCAGTAGTTCACCTCCCGGGACTAGCAGGGCCTACAATGAGCAGTTCTTC.